A single sample is the source of the 24 T cell receptor beta chains below, sequenced in a study of early T cells in non-severe SARS-CoV-2 infection. MiXCR, run by TCRdb on the 5' RACE reads, gives a single entry per CDR3 protein. The sample records roughly 75,000 distinct CDR3 sequences, roughly a sixth being singletons. Sequenced: whole blood. The receptors were sampled from an adult who was a healthcare worker with PCR-confirmed SARS-CoV-2 infection or an uninfected control (not recorded which).

There are a few counts of this clonotype. The chain joins TRBV27 to TRBJ1-6; D is ambiguous. With 6 bases removed from V and 11 bases from J, the gap between germline ends came to 17 bases. This CDR3 contains 14 residues. Germline V gene sequence: CDR1 MNHEY, CDR2 SMNVEV (reference sequence). The CDR3 here is CASRARDALPPLHF. DNA for the CDR3: TGTGCCAGCAGAGCCCGCGACGCCCTTCCACCCCTCCACTTT.

This chain connects TRBV29-1 to TRBJ2-3; no reliable D call. The length of the CDR3 is 10 residues. The V gene's germline CDR1 is SQVTM and CDR2 ANQGSEA. The V end was cut by 6 bases, the J end by 4 bases, with 5 bases between. This chain's CDR3 is CSVMADTQYF. For the CDR3, the DNA is TGCAGCGTGATGGCAGATACGCAGTATTTT.

This rearrangement joins TRBV5-5 to TRBJ1-2; D possibly corresponds to TRBD1 (5 bases). This CDR3 is built from 15 residues. CDR1 SGHKS and CDR2 YYEKEE come from the germline V gene (reference sequence). Trimming left V 2 bases short and J 8 bases short, with 19 bases between. The DNA of the CDR3 is TGTGCCAGCAGCTTTAGCAACCCGGGACCACTAGGCTACACCTTC. It codes for CASSFSNPGPLGYTF.

There are a few counts of this clonotype. This chain uses TRBV12-3 or TRBV12-4 with TRBJ2-7; D not certain. The V end lost 1 base, the J end lost 5 bases, and 9 bases lay between the germline ends. The CDR3 is made up of 13 amino acids. CDR3 in DNA: TGTGCCAGCAGTTTAGTCCCTCCCCACGAGCAGTACTTC. Translation: CASSLVPPHEQYF.

The gene calls are TRBV2 and TRBJ1-2; D not certain. Per germline, CDR1 SNHLY and CDR2 FYNNEI. The CDR3 extends over 15 amino acids. Trimming pared 6 bases from V and 3 bases from J, leaving 17 bases between. The CDR3 loop is CASSQREGNHYGYTF. DNA of the CDR3: TGTGCCAGCAGCCAACGGGAGGGCAACCACTATGGCTACACCTTC.

The rearrangement joins TRBV12-3 or TRBV12-4 to TRBJ2-5; 11 bases line up with TRBD1. This CDR3 has 14 residues. The junction had 4 bases not matched to a gene; V was cut back by 6 bases and J by 4 bases. This chain's CDR3 is CASSRGTGGETQYF. The CDR3 DNA follows: TGTGCCAGCAGCCGCGGGACAGGGGGAGAGACCCAGTACTTC.

The table lists this clonotype with a few counts. The rearrangement links TRBV6-6 to TRBJ2-1, with TRBD1 as a possible D gene (5 bases). Trimming stripped 0 bases from V and 4 bases from J, with 13 bases between. The CDR3 runs 16 residues. CDR1 is MNHNY and CDR2 is SVGAGI in the germline V gene (reference sequence). CDR3 DNA: TGTGCCAGCAGTTACTCGAGCGCTAGACAGTACAATGAGCAGTTCTTC. Amino acid sequence: CASSYSSARQYNEQFF.

Here the CDR3 DNA reads TGTGCCAGCAGTGAAGAAGCGGGTGGGGTCCAGCCCCAGCATTTT. This gives the protein CASSEEAGGVQPQHF. The chain employs TRBV2 and TRBJ1-5; D unclear. The CDR3 contains 15 residues. V shed 1 base and J shed 7 bases, with 14 bases lying between them. Germline assignment: CDR1 SNHLY and CDR2 FYNNEI. Full variable domain (rest looked up from reference TRBV2 and TRBJ1-5): EPEVTQTPSHQVTQMGQEVILRCVPISNHLYFYWYRQILGQKVEFLVSFYNNEISEKSEIFDDQFSVERPDGSNFTLKIRSTKLEDSAMYFCASSEEAGGVQPQHFGDGTRLSIL.

This clonotype appeared a few times. This chain connects TRBV13 to TRBJ2-1; 8 bases are a match to TRBD2. The CDR3 has 14 amino acids. The germline V gene encodes CDR1 PRHDT and CDR2 FYEKMQ (reference sequence). V shed 4 bases and J 10 bases; nucleotides not matched to a gene: 9. In DNA, the CDR3 is TGTGCCAGCAGCTACCGGGGGGGAAAGGGCGAGCAGTTCTTC. Its translation: CASSYRGGKGEQFF.

This clonotype was seen at least ten times. The junction shows a germline mismatch at one end, possibly a read error. V gene TRBV7-7 combines with J gene TRBJ2-5; 9 bases are shared with TRBD2. The V gene's germline CDR1 is SSHAT and CDR2 FNYEAQ (reference sequence). This CDR3 is 14 amino acids long. CDR3 loop: CASSFSGREETQYF. The CDR3 nucleotides read TGTGCTAGCAGCTTTAGCGGGAGAGAAGAGACCCAGTACTTC.

The chain has TRBV24-1 and TRBJ2-6; a possible D gene is TRBD1 (7 bases). The CDR3 covers 18 residues. Germline CDR1 is KGHDR and CDR2 is SFDVKD. The germline V and J ends were trimmed by 3 bases and 0 bases, with 14 bases remaining between them. The chain's CDR3 is CATSDPPGGLSGANVLTF. The CDR3 DNA sequence: TGTGCCACCAGTGATCCCCCAGGGGGGCTCTCTGGGGCCAACGTCCTGACTTTC.

The chain is built from TRBV7-8 and TRBJ2-3; 7 nucleotides agree with TRBD2. Germline lookup yields CDR1 SGHVS and CDR2 FQNEAQ. The CDR3 is 15 residues long. V shed 5 bases and J 4 bases; nucleotides not matched to a gene: 9. In DNA form, the CDR3 reads TGTGCCAGCAGCCCCCGGTGGGGGGGGGCAGATACGCAGTATTTT. Its protein is CASSPRWGGADTQYF.

Ten or more counts support this clonotype. The V gene is TRBV29-1, the J gene TRBJ1-1; D is ambiguous. Trimming shortened V by 4 bases and J by 0 bases, and 9 bases separated the two germline ends. This CDR3 spans 13 amino acids. The germline V gene has CDR1 SQVTM and CDR2 ANQGSEA. The CDR3, as DNA: TGCAGCGTTGCGTCCGGAGTGAACACTGAAGCTTTCTTT. Amino acids: CSVASGVNTEAFF.

The chain links TRBV6-6 to TRBJ2-7; D uncertain. Trimming took off 7 bases at V and 2 bases at J, with 18 bases between the two ends. There are 15 residues in the CDR3. Germline V gene data show CDR1 as MNHNY and CDR2 as SVGAGI (reference sequence). The CDR3 region has the DNA TGTGCCAGCACCTACCTCCCAGAATTACCCTACGAGCAGTACTTC. Translation gives CASTYLPELPYEQYF.

The chain recombines TRBV28 with TRBJ2-7; no clear D. This CDR3 region has 14 residues. Trimming left V 6 bases short and J 4 bases short, with 16 bases between. CDR1 and CDR2 from the germline V gene are MDHEN and SYDVKM. The CDR3 sequence is CASRTLLKGYEQYF. CDR3 bases: TGTGCCAGCAGGACCCTCTTGAAAGGATACGAGCAGTACTTC.

This chain connects TRBV20-1 to TRBJ2-3; 14 bases align to TRBD2. The J segment lost 6 bases and the V segment lost 5 bases, leaving 10 bases of the junction unmatched. Germline V gene data show CDR1 as DFQATT and CDR2 as SNEGSKA (reference sequence). The CDR3 runs 16 residues. DNA of the CDR3: TGCAGTGCTCCACCGGGACTAGCGGGGGCCCCTGATACGCAGTATTTT. This gives the protein CSAPPGLAGAPDTQYF.

The chain has TRBV2 and TRBJ1-1; D uncertain. Looked up from germline, CDR1 is SNHLY and CDR2 is FYNNEI. The V gene lost 4 bases and the J gene lost 4 bases, with 10 bases spanning the gap. There are 13 residues in the CDR3. The CDR3 reads CASSGWVLTEAFF. The CDR3 DNA is TGTGCCAGCAGTGGGTGGGTCCTCACTGAAGCTTTCTTT.

The CDR3 DNA follows: TGTGCCAGCAGTCCAGGGGCGCGAACCCCCCAGCATTTT. Translated, it gives CASSPGARTPQHF. The rearrangement links TRBV6-5 to TRBJ1-5; D perhaps matches TRBD1 (6 bases). V lost 5 bases to trimming and J lost 10 bases, with 15 bases between them. The CDR3 has 13 residues. Germline V gene sequence: CDR1 MNHEY, CDR2 SVGAGI.

The genes are TRBV11-2 and TRBJ2-1, with 10 bases identical to TRBD2. V lost 1 base and J lost 8; bases outside the gene matches: 8. CDR1 SGHAT and CDR2 FQNNGV come from the germline V gene. The CDR3 is 16 residues long. CDR3: CASSLGWSGRDDEQFF. The DNA for the CDR3 is TGTGCCAGCAGCTTAGGTTGGAGCGGGAGGGACGATGAGCAGTTCTTC.

This clonotype appeared a few times. This chain joins TRBV19 and TRBJ2-5; 10 bases match TRBD1. This CDR3 has 13 residues. The V gene end was trimmed by 8 bases and the J gene end by 7 bases; junction bases not matched to a gene: 7. CDR1 is LNHDA, CDR2 SQIVND, per germline (reference sequence). This CDR3 is CASRDRGRGTQYF. The CDR3 DNA reads as TGTGCCAGTCGGGACAGGGGCCGGGGGACCCAGTACTTC.

The chain uses TRBV5-5 and TRBJ1-1; 8 nucleotides match TRBD1. This CDR3 spans 13 amino acids. From germline, CDR1 is SGHKS and CDR2 YYEKEE (reference sequence). The ends lost 4 bases at V and 6 bases at J; junction bases unmatched: 5. The CDR3 loop is CASSRQGFPEAFF. The CDR3 coding sequence is TGTGCCAGCAGCAGACAGGGGTTTCCTGAAGCTTTCTTT.

This clonotype was seen a few times. This rearrangement joins TRBV6-6 to TRBJ2-7, with D perhaps assigned TRBD1 or TRBD2 (6 bases each). Germline lookup yields CDR1 MNHNY and CDR2 SVGAGI (reference sequence). V shed 3 bases and J shed 1 base, with 10 bases lying between them. CDR3 length: 14 residues. CDR3 protein: CASSYRGPSYEQYF. CDR3 nucleotide sequence: TGTGCCAGCAGTTATCGGGGGCCTTCCTACGAGCAGTACTTC.

This chain connects TRBV12-3 or TRBV12-4 to TRBJ1-6; D is undetermined. The CDR3 covers 14 residues. Between the trimmed V and J ends, which lost 7 bases and 0 bases, there was a span of 7 bases. The CDR3 coding sequence is TGTGCCAGCACTCGGCGCTCCTATAATTCACCCCTCCACTTT. It translates to CASTRRSYNSPLHF.

The chain combines TRBV5-1 with TRBJ2-6; TRBD1 matches 9 bases. The CDR3 spans 17 residues. J was trimmed by 0 bases and V by 5 bases; bases with no gene match: 6. Germline CDR1 SGHRS, CDR2 YFSETQ. CDR3 loop: CASSWDRDVSGANVLTF. The CDR3 bases are TGCGCCAGCAGTTGGGACAGGGACGTCTCTGGGGCCAACGTCCTGACTTTC.